The next 19 T cell receptor beta chains were all read from a single sample in a study of cytomegalovirus exposure and HLA in healthy donors (TCRdb year 2017). The library was generated by the immunoSEQ multiplex PCR assay. A mixture of 60 forward primers for TCR Vbeta segments and 13 reverse primers for TCR Jbeta segments was used in the multiplex PCR. In TCRdb, the immuneACCESS table is reduced to in-frame sequences with V and J assigned. These tables do not hold every clone; where another copy was compared, an unresolved V gene accounts for under half, and the others remain unexplained. A total of 150,000 or so clones appear in this sample, approximately 82% of them only once. Roughly 7.6% of the sample lies in the top ten. The sample was PBMCs. The receptors derive from a woman aged 40 to 49 in good health and CMV-seropositive.

Comments on this clone: The same CDR3 also results from other DNA sequences found in this sample. The chain has TRBV7-9 and TRBJ1-4; a possible D gene is TRBD1 (6 bases). Germline assignment: CDR1 SEHNR and CDR2 FQNEAQ (reference sequence). CDR3 length equals 15 residues. V was trimmed by 5 bases and J by 0 bases, leaving 10 bases between them. The CDR3 loop is CASSPRTATNEKLFF. The CDR3, as DNA: TGTGCCAGCAGCCCGCGGACAGCAACTAATGAAAAACTGTTTTTT.

In its sample, this clone was seen a few times. The chain links TRBV14 to TRBJ2-7; 10 bases are a match to TRBD2. Trimming cost V 5 bases and J 4 bases; bases outside gene matches: 5. Germline values: CDR1 SGHDN, CDR2 FVKESK. There are 14 residues in the CDR3. CDR3 nucleotides: TGTGCCAGCAGCTCGACTAGCGGGTCTTACGAGCAGTACTTC. It codes for CASSSTSGSYEQYF.

The genes are TRBV10-3 and TRBJ2-3, with 8 bases lining up with TRBD1. The trim removed 6 bases at V and 0 bases at J, leaving 5 bases unmatched. The CDR3 is made up of 15 amino acids. CDR1 is ENHRY, CDR2 SYGVKD, per germline. The CDR3 nucleotides are TGTGCCATCAGAGGACAGGGAACTAGCACAGATACGCAGTATTTT. Its translation is CAIRGQGTSTDTQYF.

The chain has TRBV16 and TRBJ2-5; 12 bases align to TRBD2. There are 16 residues in the CDR3. The V segment lost 1 base and the J segment 2 bases; nucleotides outside the gene matches: 2. The V gene's germline CDR1 is KGHSY and CDR2 FQNENV. CDR3 sequence (DNA): TGTGCCAGCAGCCAATTCGGACTAGCGGGGCAAGAGACCCAGTACTTC. Translated, it gives CASSQFGLAGQETQYF.

This clone was counted only a few times. CDR3 DNA sequence: TGTGCCAGCAGCCTTGCTGGCTGGACAGGAGCCAGACGGAATGAAAAACTGTTTTTT. Protein: CASSLAGWTGARRNEKLFF. V and J are TRBV7-9 and TRBJ1-4; 7 bases line up with TRBD1. The V gene end was trimmed by 5 bases and the J gene end by 5 bases; junction bases not matched to a gene: 20. The CDR3 spans 19 residues. Germline values: CDR1 SEHNR, CDR2 FQNEAQ (reference sequence). Full variable domain (rest looked up from reference TRBV7-9 and TRBJ1-4): DTGVSQNPRHKITKRGQNVTFRCDPISEHNRLYWYRQTLGQGPEFLTYFQNEAQLEKSRLLSDRFSAERPKGSFSTLEIQRTEQGDSAMYLCASSLAGWTGARRNEKLFFGSGTQLSVL.

The chain employs TRBV28 and TRBJ2-1, with TRBD2 matching over 8 bases. Germline CDR1 reads MDHEN; CDR2 reads SYDVKM. CDR3 size: 15 residues. With 6 bases clipped from V and 9 bases from J, the junction kept 13 bases outside the gene matches. The CDR3 DNA sequence: TGTGCCAGCAGCCTTCGGGGGGGCGCGGCGAGTGAGCAGTTCTTC. It encodes CASSLRGGAASEQFF.

The chain joins TRBV6-6 to TRBJ2-3; TRBD1 is a possible D gene (6 bases). V shed 6 bases and J shed 5 bases, with 18 bases lying between them. The V gene's germline CDR1 is MNHNY and CDR2 SVGAGI (reference sequence). The CDR3 sequence is 15 residues long. CDR3 amino acids: CASRGRRAGEDTQYF. The CDR3 region has the DNA TGTGCCAGCAGGGGGCGCCGGGCAGGGGAAGATACGCAGTATTTT.

The rearrangement uses TRBV6-1 and TRBJ2-2; 10 positions agree with TRBD1. V gave up 5 bases and J gave up 7 bases; unmatched junction bases: 7. CDR3 length: 15 residues. The germline V gene has CDR1 MNHNS and CDR2 SASEGT. The CDR3: CASSQTGGGFGELFF. CDR3 DNA sequence: TGTGCCAGCAGTCAGACAGGGGGCGGCTTCGGGGAGCTGTTTTTT.

The CDR3 bases are TGTGCCAGCAGTCCCTGGACAGCAACTAATGAAAAACTGTTTTTT. This encodes CASSPWTATNEKLFF. The rearrangement links TRBV28 to TRBJ1-4; TRBD1 might be the D (6 bases). The CDR3 consists of 15 residues. The V gene's germline CDR1 is MDHEN and CDR2 SYDVKM. Between the trimmed V and J ends, which lost 5 bases and 0 bases, there was a span of 10 bases.

The V and J genes are TRBV5-6 and TRBJ2-3; 8 bases match TRBD2. The germline V gene has CDR1 SGHDT and CDR2 YYEEEE. V shed 0 bases and J 2 bases; nucleotides not matched to a gene: 2. The CDR3 contains 15 residues. The CDR3 DNA reads TGTGCCAGCAGCTTGGTTAGCGGGACCACAGATACGCAGTATTTT. Its protein is CASSLVSGTTDTQYF.

This chain connects TRBV9 to TRBJ1-3; D remains ambiguous. Trimming stripped 3 bases from V and 8 bases from J, with 15 bases between. The germline V gene encodes CDR1 SGDLS and CDR2 YYNGEE. CDR3 size: 14 residues. CDR3 protein: CASSEVGGQDTIYF. CDR3 bases: TGTGCCAGCAGCGAGGTAGGAGGGCAGGACACCATATATTTT.

The V gene is TRBV7-9, the J gene TRBJ1-1; the D is unclear. Germline V gives CDR1 SEHNR, CDR2 FQNEAQ (reference sequence). This CDR3 is 12 amino acids long. The V end was cut by 2 bases, the J end by 5 bases, with 6 bases between. The chain's CDR3 is CASSLMSTEAFF. The CDR3 DNA reads as TGTGCCAGCAGCTTAATGAGTACTGAAGCTTTCTTT.

This chain joins TRBV27 and TRBJ2-7, with D possibly matching TRBD1 (5 bases). Germline CDR1 reads MNHEY; CDR2 reads SMNVEV (reference sequence). CDR3 length equals 14 residues. Trimming took 6 bases from V and 3 from J, leaving 15 bases between them. CDR3 coding DNA: TGTGCCAGCAGCCCCCTCGCAGGGTTCTACGAGCAGTACTTC. Translating gives CASSPLAGFYEQYF.

The gene calls are TRBV19 and TRBJ1-1; TRBD1 is a possible D gene (5 bases). The CDR3 covers 14 residues. Trimming shortened V by 7 bases and J by 0 bases, and 12 bases separated the two germline ends. CDR1 is LNHDA and CDR2 is SQIVND in the germline V gene (reference sequence). The CDR3 loop reads CASNSRGLNTEAFF. CDR3 coding DNA: TGTGCCAGTAATTCAAGGGGCCTGAACACTGAAGCTTTCTTT.

The rearrangement uses TRBV6-5 and TRBJ2-7, with 8 bases lining up with TRBD2. After removal of 4 bases from V and 4 bases from J, the junction contained 9 bases not matched to a gene. The germline CDR1 and CDR2 sequences are MNHEY and SVGAGI. CDR3 length: 15 amino acids. CDR3: CASSCSGGLYYEQYF. CDR3 bases: TGTGCCAGCAGTTGCTCGGGAGGGCTGTATTACGAGCAGTACTTC.

This chain links TRBV29-1 with TRBJ2-3, with D unresolved. Germline V lookup: CDR1 SQVTM, CDR2 ANQGSEA. CDR3 length equals 17 residues. Trimming removed 1 base at V and 0 bases at J, with 17 bases between. The CDR3: CSVEGLAEQVSTDTQYF. For the CDR3, the DNA is TGCAGCGTTGAAGGGCTTGCTGAGCAGGTTAGCACAGATACGCAGTATTTT.

V and J are TRBV7-2 and TRBJ2-1; 9 positions match TRBD2. J lost 3 bases, V lost 6 bases, and 6 bases had no gene match. Germline loops: CDR1 SGHTA, CDR2 FQGNSA. The CDR3 covers 15 residues. DNA for the CDR3: TGTGCCAGCAGTTCGACTAGCGGAAACTACAATGAGCAGTTCTTC. It yields the protein CASSSTSGNYNEQFF.

The chain uses TRBV6-4 and TRBJ2-3; possible D gene TRBD2, 5 bases. Germline CDR1 reads MRHNA; CDR2 reads SNTAGT. V gave up 2 bases and J gave up 7 bases, with 13 bases separating them. The CDR3 covers 14 residues. The CDR3 coding sequence is TGTGCCAGCAGTGACGATAGGAGGTCGAATACGCAGTATTTT. Encoded protein: CASSDDRRSNTQYF.

This chain joins TRBV2 and TRBJ1-1, with D unclear. This CDR3 spans 16 amino acids. V lost 6 bases, J lost 12 bases, and 29 bases lay in between. CDR1 is SNHLY, CDR2 FYNNEI, per germline. The CDR3 nucleotides read TGTGCCAGCAGCTCCCCCCTCTCGGGAAGGGATCGTGAGACTTTCTTT. Its protein is CASSSPLSGRDRETFF.